The text below deals with one TCR beta chain. This clone turned up a few times. Its target antigen remains unknown. Base qualities are not at hand, and no much larger clone is one base apart. The data are from a study of shared clonotypes between healthy human individuals (dated by TCRdb to the early 2020s). About the investigation overall: The cohort included three men and a couple of women between 18 and 49 years of age. The study deeply sequenced blood TCR repertoires of several healthy adults to estimate repertoire size and the extent of clonotype sharing between individuals. For each donor, three plates each were used for CD4 naive and CD4 memory, two plates were used for CD8 naive, and one plate was used for CD8 memory. Per donor, leukapheresis produced somewhere between about 0.94 and 10 billion PBMCs. Libraries were prepared and TCR repertoires were sequenced by different laboratories using diverse techniques, in order to increase sequencing depth and limit assay-specific biases. General findings and caveats noted by the study authors: Estimated clonotype richness was generally larger for naive than for memory subsets. Pairwise subsampling led to the expectation that sequencing depth would affect the degree of clonotype sharing among donors. Because the study included only a small number of donors, the genetic and exposure-history diversity represented was limited. Rarefaction of sorted-subset datasets indicated incomplete sequencing despite the large sequencing depth. Sampling was restricted to blood, and TCR repertoires in tissues likely differ from the TCR repertoires found in blood. Higher generation probabilities were observed for clonotypes shared by all four sorted-subset donors than for non-shared clonotypes. Sharing across a few donors was observed for approximately 5% of naive CD4, around 3.5% of naive CD8, 2% to 2.5% of memory CD4, and around 0.44% of memory CD8 clonotypes.

Using the deep immunoSEQ assay, TCR CDR3 regions were amplified from genomic DNA by multiplex PCR. Extracted genomic DNA from each cell subset was distributed evenly across all wells of several immunoSEQ 96-well plates, and each plate was treated as a replicate. For sorted subsets, each replicate PCR was loaded with roughly 190 ng genomic DNA, equivalent to about 30,000 T cell genomes. Purified libraries were measured with a Qubit 3.0 fluorometer, size-checked on a Bioanalyzer 2100, and measured again with the KAPA Library Quantification kit. Every immunoSEQ 96-well plate was sequenced on a dedicated single-read 150-cycle Illumina NextSeq 550 flow cell. The authors processed their data as follows. Because only junctional sequences without quality scores were contained in the immunoSEQ output, filtering matching that applied to full-length reads could not be performed. To assign V/J genes and CDR3, sequences were annotated using PyIR, a Python wrapper for IgBLAST v1.9, with IMGT germline references. Any read was removed if the V/J assignment was weak (E-value above 1e-6), the CDR3 was missing, or the read contained stop codons, out-of-frame junctions, or ambiguous translated residues. A V3J clonotype was defined by an identical inferred V gene, J gene, and CDR3 amino acid sequence. Percentage overlap between repertoires was computed as shared unique clonotypes divided by the size of the smaller repertoire. RTK rarefaction, the Chao1 estimator, and Recon v2.1 estimates of unobserved clonotypes were used to assess repertoire richness. For all TCRbeta clonotypes obtained by the gDNA method from a few donors, generation probabilities were computed with OLGA. Held by TCRdb, this immuneACCESS table contains in-frame sequences only and omits some clones. Under half of the omission traces to an unresolved V gene where checked; the cause of the rest is unknown. The D gene and trimming were derived from the DNA, and the V and J assignments and clone size from that table. The sample table holds about 730,000 clones, of which 72% were seen once. The ten largest clonotypes hold under 2% of the sample.

V is cut back by 3 bases and J by 3 bases, with 0 bases in the junction unmatched. Its CDR3 holds 12 amino acids, cysteine through phenylalanine. The kept DNA is CDR3 alone, 36 bases in frame from the first base. The germline V gene (reference sequence) provides CDR1 GTSNPN and CDR2 SVGIG. Healthy HIV-negative adults with no recently reported acute infections or vaccinations were included as donors. Only Caucasian adults living in Nashville, Tennessee, USA were represented among the donors. CD4+ T cells were enriched by magnetic negative selection; naive cells were then positively selected on CD45RA, and the negative fraction formed the memory subset. Blood was obtained by leukapheresis, after which PBMCs were separated by Ficoll-Histopaque density gradient centrifugation and cryopreserved in liquid nitrogen vapor phase. Analytical flow cytometry was used to check the purity and quantity of each magnetically sorted T cell population. Genomic DNA was isolated from every sorted fraction and measured by UV absorbance on a Nanodrop 2000c.

The chain was built from TRBV30 and TRBJ2-7; TRBD1 agrees with 9 junctional bases. Source material: memory CD4+ T cells sorted from blood. The cell subset or site label on this specimen signifies: CD45RA-negative fraction. The sequence was obtained from a woman in her 30s in good health. The CDR3 here reads CAWRTGGYEQYF. The DNA sequence follows: TGTGCCTGGAGGACAGGGGGCTACGAGCAGTACTTC.